Each of the 13 T cell receptor beta chains below was sequenced from the same sample in a study of early T cells in non-severe SARS-CoV-2 infection. TCRdb reanalysed the 5' RACE reads using MiXCR and keeps one entry per CDR3 protein. The repertoire holds approximately 19,000 distinct CDR3 sequences, with approximately 4.8% as singletons. The specimen sequenced was whole blood. These receptor sequences come from an adult who was a healthcare worker with PCR-confirmed SARS-CoV-2 infection or an uninfected control (not recorded which).

There are many counts of this clonotype. The chain is built from TRBV6-2 or TRBV6-3 and TRBJ2-1; TRBD2 aligns across 12 bases. Germline CDR1 and CDR2: MNHEY and SVGEGT. The CDR3 length is 17 residues. J lost 2 bases, V lost 5 bases, and 7 bases had no gene match. CDR3 nucleotide sequence: TGTGCCAGCAGTCATAGGACTAGCGGGACCACCTACAATGAGCAGTTCTTC. Its protein is CASSHRTSGTTYNEQFF.

This clonotype turned up a few times. A much larger clone is a single base away; this may be a read error. The chain recombines TRBV12-3 or TRBV12-4 with TRBJ2-5, with D tentatively TRBD1 (6 bases). The length of the CDR3 is 14 residues. Here the CDR3 reads CASSLLRDKEAQYF. The CDR3 DNA follows: TGTGCCAGCAGCTTGCTCCGGGACAAAGAGGCCCAGTACTTC.

This clonotype counts as medium-sized. This chain uses TRBV10-3 with TRBJ2-1, with a possible D match to TRBD2 (5 bases). This CDR3 region has 14 residues. V lost 0 bases and J 6 bases, leaving 9 bases between the germline ends. CDR1 is ENHRY and CDR2 is SYGVKD in the germline V gene. For the CDR3, the DNA is TGTGCCATCAGTGAGTCTAGGACTTTCAATGAGCAGTTCTTC. This codes for CAISESRTFNEQFF.

This clonotype was counted many times. This rearrangement joins TRBV10-3 to TRBJ2-7; D gene ambiguous. V lost 4 bases to trimming and J lost 4 bases, with 11 bases between them. In germline, CDR1 is ENHRY, CDR2 SYGVKD. The CDR3 has 13 amino acids. The CDR3 region has the DNA TGTGCCATCAGTGCCGGATCGGAATACGAGCAGTACTTC. This sequence encodes CAISAGSEYEQYF.

This clonotype was picked up a small number of times. The chain employs TRBV4-3 and TRBJ2-3; tentative D call: TRBD2 (6 bases). The CDR3 is 16 residues long. Germline lookup yields CDR1 LGHNA and CDR2 YSLEER. The V gene lost 0 bases and the J gene lost 3 bases, with 13 bases spanning the gap. CDR3 bases: TGCGCCAGCAGCCAAGATCTGTGGGAGGCTACAGATACGCAGTATTTT. As protein: CASSQDLWEATDTQYF.

Sample share makes this clonotype medium-sized. The chain carries TRBV5-6 and TRBJ2-5, with D perhaps TRBD1 or TRBD2 (5 bases each). V lost 4 bases to trimming and J lost 3 bases, with 16 bases between them. Looked up from germline, CDR1 is SGHDT and CDR2 is YYEEEE. The CDR3 has 15 residues. CDR3 in DNA: TGTGCCAGCAGCATTCGGGGCCAAGGGGAAGAGACCCAGTACTTC. Translated, it gives CASSIRGQGEETQYF.

This clonotype showed up many times. This chain connects TRBV30 to TRBJ1-5; 8 nucleotides agree with TRBD1. V was clipped by 1 base and J by 7 bases; unmatched bases: 6. This CDR3 contains 14 residues. The germline V gene has CDR1 GTSNPN and CDR2 SVGIG (reference sequence). This CDR3 reads CAWSARTGLQPQHF. CDR3 DNA: TGTGCCTGGAGTGCTCGGACAGGGTTACAGCCCCAGCATTTT.

There are a few counts of this clonotype. J is TRBJ2-3 and V is TRBV7-2, with 10 positions matching TRBD2. CDR1 and CDR2 from the germline V gene are SGHTA and FQGNSA. V was pared by 0 bases and J by 4 bases, with 4 bases of the junction left unmatched. The CDR3 covers 16 residues. The CDR3: CASSLAPAGGADTQYF. The CDR3 nucleotides are TGTGCCAGCAGCTTAGCGCCAGCGGGAGGGGCAGATACGCAGTATTTT.

By share of the sample, this clonotype is large. V and J are TRBV20-1 and TRBJ2-7; 8 bases line up with TRBD2. Germline V gene data show CDR1 as DFQATT and CDR2 as SNEGSKA (reference sequence). The V segment lost 3 bases and the J segment 0 bases; nucleotides outside the gene matches: 7. The length of the CDR3 is 15 residues. The CDR3, as DNA: TGCAGTGCTAGGAGTCTCGGGACTAGCTCCTACGAGCAGTACTTC. Translated, it gives CSARSLGTSSYEQYF.

This clonotype has a handful of counts. The rearrangement joins TRBV27 to TRBJ2-5, with 8 bases fitting TRBD2. Trimming at V came to 3 bases and at J to 2 bases, leaving 8 bases not matched to a gene. CDR1 is MNHEY and CDR2 is SMNVEV in the germline V gene (reference sequence). The CDR3 is 16 residues long. CDR3 amino acids: CASSFRLAGIQETQYF. In nucleotides, the CDR3 is TGTGCCAGCAGTTTTCGTCTAGCGGGTATTCAAGAGACCCAGTACTTC.

Within the sample, this clonotype is medium-sized. The chain combines TRBV7-6 with TRBJ2-2, with TRBD2 identical over 9 bases. This CDR3 is 15 amino acids long. Trimming removed 4 bases from V and 3 bases from J; junction bases left unmatched: 3. In germline, CDR1 is SGHVS, CDR2 FNYEAQ. The CDR3 loop reads CASSSTSGYTGELFF. CDR3 DNA sequence: TGTGCCAGCAGCTCGACTAGCGGCTACACCGGGGAGCTGTTTTTT.

In its sample, this clonotype ranks as medium-sized. The rearrangement uses TRBV28 and TRBJ2-3; perhaps TRBD2 as D (6 bases). V lost 3 bases, J lost 0 bases, and 10 bases lay in between. The germline CDR1 and CDR2 sequences are MDHEN and SYDVKM. The CDR3 is 15 amino acids. CDR3 residues: CASSLGGLSTDTQYF. In DNA form, the CDR3 reads TGTGCCAGCAGTTTGGGAGGACTAAGCACAGATACGCAGTATTTT.

This clonotype was seen a handful of times. The V and J genes are TRBV7-3 and TRBJ2-6; 14 nucleotides match TRBD2. Germline CDR1 reads SGHTA; CDR2 reads FQGTGA. Trimming removed 5 bases from V and 3 bases from J; junction bases left unmatched: 6. The CDR3 has 18 residues. This CDR3 reads CASSLTSGRARGANVLTF. The CDR3 region has the DNA TGTGCCAGCAGCCTGACTAGCGGGAGGGCCCGTGGGGCCAACGTCCTGACTTTC. The variable domain in full, with the rest retrieved from reference TRBV7-3 and TRBJ2-6, is GAGVSQTPSNKVTEKGKYVELRCDPISGHTALYWYRQSLGQGPEFLIYFQGTGAADDSGLPNDRFFAVRPEGSVSTLKIQRTERGDSAVYLCASSLTSGRARGANVLTFGAGSRLTVL.